Presented here are 14 T cell receptor beta chains from one specimen sequenced in a study of radiotherapy plus CTLA-4 blockade in lung cancer. The data were produced by immunoSEQ multiplex PCR, yet TCRdb's version contains in-frame clones alone and is incomplete. The sample gives around 100,000 clones, about four fifths of which show up once; around 2.7% is in the top ten. The sample here was peripheral blood, taken from a patient treated with radiotherapy plus ipilimumab. The source is a human donor with non-small cell lung cancer who had a partial response to radiotherapy plus ipilimumab. Some clones in this sample may be carry-over from other donors' samples.

The chain uses TRBV5-1 and TRBJ1-5; TRBD1 agrees at 8 bases. The V gene end was trimmed by 5 bases and the J gene end by 2 bases; junction bases not matched to a gene: 6. Germline CDR1 is SGHRS and CDR2 is YFSETQ. The CDR3 covers 15 residues. The DNA of the CDR3 is TGCGCCAGCAGACCAGGGGGCGGTGGCAATCAGCCCCAGCATTTT. The encoded protein is CASRPGGGGNQPQHF.

The chain has TRBV6-5 and TRBJ1-1; 7 bases are a match to TRBD1. Germline V gene lookup returns CDR1 MNHEY and CDR2 SVGAGI. Trimming at V came to 4 bases and at J to 5 bases, leaving 7 bases not matched to a gene. CDR3 length equals 14 residues. In DNA, the CDR3 is TGTGCCAGCAGTTTCGACAGGGCAGAAACTGAAGCTTTCTTT. Translated, it gives CASSFDRAETEAFF.

This clone was seen a few times. The chain combines TRBV21-1 with TRBJ1-5. TRBV21-1 is deemed a pseudogene. The CDR3 length is 16 residues. In nucleotides, the CDR3 is TGTGCCAGCAGCAAAGTTACCGGGAGCCGCAATCAGCCCCAGCATTTT. This codes for CASSKVTGSRNQPQHF.

V usage is TRBV5-6 and J usage is TRBJ1-2; possibly TRBD1 for D (5 bases). CDR1 and CDR2 (germline): SGHDT, YYEEEE. Trimming left V 2 bases short and J 7 bases short, with 18 bases between. The CDR3 consists of 15 residues. The CDR3 DNA follows: TGTGCCAGCAGCTTAGGGTGGGCAGGGAAAGGTGGCTACACCTTC. It translates to CASSLGWAGKGGYTF.

The rearrangement joins TRBV7-2 to TRBJ1-6; D gene unclear. This CDR3 is 17 amino acids long. Per the germline V gene, CDR1 is SGHTA and CDR2 is FQGNSA. V was clipped by 2 bases and J by 7 bases, with 18 bases between them. CDR3: CASSLSFSLQENSPLHF. The CDR3 nucleotides are TGTGCCAGCAGCTTAAGTTTTTCATTGCAGGAAAATTCACCCCTCCACTTT.

The chain combines TRBV6-1 with TRBJ2-7; D remains ambiguous. Germline V lookup: CDR1 MNHNS, CDR2 SASEGT. The germline V and J ends were trimmed by 6 bases and 7 bases, with 16 bases remaining between them. The CDR3 sequence is 13 residues long. The CDR3 DNA reads as TGTGCCAGCAGCCTGACCGCCGCCAGGGAGCAGTACTTC. This gives the protein CASSLTAAREQYF.

This clone was counted a single time. The V call is TRBV27, the J call TRBJ2-1; a possible D gene is TRBD1 (6 bases). Trimming shortened V by 2 bases and J by 5 bases, and 10 bases separated the two germline ends. The length of the CDR3 is 14 residues. CDR1 is MNHEY, CDR2 SMNVEV, per germline (reference sequence). In DNA, the CDR3 is TGTGCCAGCAGTTTAGAGGGGGTTCACAATGAGCAGTTCTTC. Its protein product is CASSLEGVHNEQFF.

This clone has only one observation. This CDR3 is CASSAHKGAGELFF. Written as DNA, the CDR3 is TGTGCCAGCAGCGCCCATAAGGGGGCCGGGGAGCTGTTTTTT. The genes are TRBV14 and TRBJ2-2; D possibly corresponds to TRBD1 (6 bases). Trimming left V 5 bases short and J 6 bases short, with 13 bases between. In germline, CDR1 is SGHDN, CDR2 FVKESK. This CDR3 comprises 14 residues.

This clone appeared once. The rearrangement uses TRBV27 and TRBJ2-3; TRBD2 agrees at 8 bases. The J segment lost 5 bases and the V segment lost 8 bases, leaving 9 bases of the junction unmatched. The CDR3 is 14 amino acids. Germline CDR1 reads MNHEY; CDR2 reads SMNVEV (reference sequence). CDR3 sequence reads: CASARAGGGDTQYF. DNA of the CDR3: TGTGCCAGCGCCCGGGCGGGAGGAGGAGATACGCAGTATTTT.

As DNA, the CDR3 is TGTGCCAGCACGACCGGCGGGGTAGATAAGCATGGCTACACCTTC. As protein: CASTTGGVDKHGYTF. This chain connects TRBV28 to TRBJ1-2; unclear D gene. CDR3 length: 15 residues. The germline CDR1 and CDR2 sequences are MDHEN and SYDVKM. V was trimmed by 7 bases and J by 6 bases, leaving 21 bases between them.

The gene calls are TRBV6-1 and TRBJ2-5, with D uncertain. The V end lost 0 bases, the J end lost 6 bases, and 11 bases lay between the germline ends. Germline values: CDR1 MNHNS, CDR2 SASEGT. This CDR3 comprises 14 residues. CDR3 loop: CASSEAEVRKTQYF. The CDR3 DNA follows: TGTGCCAGCAGTGAAGCTGAGGTGAGAAAGACCCAGTACTTC.

The gene calls are TRBV5-1 and TRBJ2-1, with TRBD1 matching 9 bases. Looked up from germline, CDR1 is SGHRS and CDR2 is YFSETQ. This CDR3 contains 16 residues. The V and J ends lost 4 bases and 8 bases, in that order; junction bases with no gene match: 13. The CDR3 protein is CASSTQAGTGYDEQFF. The DNA for the CDR3 is TGCGCCAGCAGCACCCAAGCGGGGACAGGGTATGATGAGCAGTTCTTC.

The V and J genes are TRBV19 and TRBJ1-2, with 9 bases matching TRBD1. The CDR3 sequence is 15 residues long. V lost 9 bases, J lost 2 bases, and 10 bases stayed unmatched. CDR1 and CDR2 (germline): LNHDA, SQIVND (reference sequence). This CDR3 reads CASRINGQGNYGYTF. Written as DNA, the CDR3 is TGTGCCAGCAGGATAAATGGACAGGGGAACTATGGCTACACCTTC.

J is TRBJ2-3 and V is TRBV4-2; tentatively, D is TRBD2 (6 bases). Germline CDR1 is LGHNA and CDR2 is YNFKEQ. The ends were cut back, 3 bases at V and 4 bases at J, with 20 bases in the middle. The CDR3 runs to 17 residues. The CDR3 DNA reads TGTGCCAGCAGCCAGCAACCGGGACTGAAGTATTCAGATACGCAGTATTTT. This gives the protein CASSQQPGLKYSDTQYF.